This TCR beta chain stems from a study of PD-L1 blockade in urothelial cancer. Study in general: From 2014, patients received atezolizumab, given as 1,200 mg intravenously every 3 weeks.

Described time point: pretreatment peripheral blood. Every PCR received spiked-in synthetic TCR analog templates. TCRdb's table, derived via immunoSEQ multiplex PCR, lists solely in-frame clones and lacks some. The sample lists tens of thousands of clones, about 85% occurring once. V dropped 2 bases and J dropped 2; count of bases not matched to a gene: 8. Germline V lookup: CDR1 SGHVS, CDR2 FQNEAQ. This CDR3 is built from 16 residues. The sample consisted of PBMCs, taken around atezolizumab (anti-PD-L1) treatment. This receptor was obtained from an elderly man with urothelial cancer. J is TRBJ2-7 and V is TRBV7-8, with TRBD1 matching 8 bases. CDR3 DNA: TGTGCCAGCAGCTTACAGGGGGCAGGTCTCGCCTACGAGCAGTACTTC. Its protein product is CASSLQGAGLAYEQYF.